This T cell receptor (beta chain) was observed in a study of T cell repertoires in cytomegalovirus infection. General observations from the study: Dominating the ex vivo response were TCR beta clonotypes that were CMV-specific and HLA-C-restricted.

The CDR3 runs 16 residues. The germline gives CDR1 SEHNR, CDR2 FQNEAQ (reference sequence). V gave up 5 bases and J gave up 2 bases; unmatched junction bases: 7. TCRdb fed the reads into MiXCR, producing one record per CDR3 protein. The sample holds roughly 570,000 distinct CDR3 sequences; 40% are singletons and the top ten take 48%. This clonotype was observed a handful of times. What it binds is not known. Source: cultured PBMCs, taken from culture after CMV antigen stimulation. The sequence was collected from a human donor in good health (CMV status not recorded). Some clones in this sample may be carry-over from other donors' samples. This sequence joins TRBV7-9 and TRBJ2-3; 10 nucleotides align to TRBD2. The CDR3 DNA reads as TGTGCCAGCAGCCCCCGGACTAGCGGTTTCACAGATACGCAGTATTTT. It translates to CASSPRTSGFTDTQYF.